Shown below are 2 T cell receptor beta chains from a single sample sequenced in a study of T cells in Graves' hyperthyroidism and ophthalmopathy. Amplified regions were TCR beta CDR3 sequences from RNA transcripts. The TCR CDR3 first-round RT-PCR relied on the HTBI primer set. Via MiXCR, TCRdb re-called the multiplex PCR reads, giving one row per CDR3 protein. The sample shows fewer than 400,000 distinct CDR3 sequences, about 15% of them seen only once. The sequenced material came from blood. These receptors were taken from a man in his thirties or forties with Graves' hyperthyroidism.

This clonotype was picked up a small number of times. The genes are TRBV5-5 and TRBJ1-6, with unresolved D. V was cut by 2 bases and J by 7 bases, with 10 bases left in between. CDR1 is SGHKS, CDR2 YYEKEE, per germline (reference sequence). The CDR3 spans 14 residues. The CDR3 loop reads CASSLNPGNSPLHF. The CDR3 coding sequence is TGTGCCAGCAGCTTAAATCCGGGAAATTCACCCCTCCACTTT.

The chain carries TRBV15 and TRBJ2-6; perhaps TRBD1 as D (6 bases). CDR3 length equals 16 residues. Germline values: CDR1 LNHNV, CDR2 YYDKDF (reference sequence). The V end lost 3 bases, the J end lost 0 bases, and 9 bases lay between the germline ends. In DNA form, the CDR3 reads TGTGCCACCAGCAGGGGACACCACTCTGGGGCCAACGTCCTGACTTTC. Translated: CATSRGHHSGANVLTF.